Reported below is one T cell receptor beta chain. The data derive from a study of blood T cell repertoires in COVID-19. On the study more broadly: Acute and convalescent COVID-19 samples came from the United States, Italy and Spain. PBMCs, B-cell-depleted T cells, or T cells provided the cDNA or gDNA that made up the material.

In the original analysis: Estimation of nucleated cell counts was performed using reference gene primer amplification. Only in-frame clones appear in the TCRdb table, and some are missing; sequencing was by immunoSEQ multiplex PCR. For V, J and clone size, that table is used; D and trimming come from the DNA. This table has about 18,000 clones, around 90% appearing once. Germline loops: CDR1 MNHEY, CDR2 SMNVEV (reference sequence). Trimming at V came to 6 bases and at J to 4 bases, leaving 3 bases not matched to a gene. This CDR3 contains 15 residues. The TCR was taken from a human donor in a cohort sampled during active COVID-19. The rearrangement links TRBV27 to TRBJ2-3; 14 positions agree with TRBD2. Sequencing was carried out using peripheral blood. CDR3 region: CASSRTSGRSDTQYF. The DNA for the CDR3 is TGTGCCAGCAGCCGGACTAGCGGGAGGTCAGATACGCAGTATTTT.